The clone carrying this T cell receptor (beta chain) came up a few times. Germline V gene sequence: CDR1 SEHNR, CDR2 FQNEAQ (reference sequence). V was cut by 4 bases and J by 0 bases, with 12 bases left in between. The CDR3 runs 16 residues. The data were obtained in a study of blood T cell repertoires in COVID-19. About the study: Material from acute and convalescent COVID-19 was sourced from the United States, Italy and Spain. T cells, B-cell-depleted T cells, or PBMCs provided the cDNA or gDNA that served as material.

Source study methods: Scientists estimated how many nucleated cells there were by amplifying reference gene primers. TCRdb's copy holds only in-frame clones and misses some; the assay was immunoSEQ multiplex PCR. That table supplies the V and J calls and clone size; D and trimming were determined from the DNA. The sample consists of tens of thousands of clones, roughly 90% of them appearing once. The specimen sequenced was peripheral blood. The receptor was isolated from a human donor with active COVID-19. The donor label of this sample is uncertain. The chain is built from TRBV7-9 and TRBJ2-2; tentatively, D is TRBD1 (6 bases). CDR3 residues: CASSSLGTSNTGELFF. CDR3 bases: TGTGCCAGCAGCTCGTTGGGGACATCGAACACCGGGGAGCTGTTTTTT.